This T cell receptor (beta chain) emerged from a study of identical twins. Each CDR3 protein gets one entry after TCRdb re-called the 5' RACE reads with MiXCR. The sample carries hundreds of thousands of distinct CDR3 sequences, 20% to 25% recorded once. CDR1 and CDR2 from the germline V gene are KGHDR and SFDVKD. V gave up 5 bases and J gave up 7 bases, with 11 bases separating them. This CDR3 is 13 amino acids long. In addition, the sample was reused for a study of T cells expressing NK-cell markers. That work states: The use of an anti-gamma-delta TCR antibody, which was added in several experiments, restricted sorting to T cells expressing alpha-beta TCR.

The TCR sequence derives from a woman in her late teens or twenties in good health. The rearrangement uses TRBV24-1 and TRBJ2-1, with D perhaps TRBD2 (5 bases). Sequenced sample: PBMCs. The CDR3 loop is CATSATSKNEQFF. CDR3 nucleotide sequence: TGTGCCACCAGTGCTACTAGTAAAAATGAGCAGTTCTTC.